These T cell receptor beta chains were read from a single sample in a study of graft-versus-host responses after intestinal transplantation. These TCRs' antigens remain unknown. The data were produced by immunoSEQ multiplex PCR, yet TCRdb's version contains in-frame clones alone and is incomplete. The sample records about 59,000 clones, 90% to 95% being singletons. The specimen was unstimulated CD4+ T cells sorted from spleen or lymph node cells, collected before transplant. These receptors originate from a human donor who was the organ donor for an intestinal transplant. Each CDR3 is given with its conserved first and last residue. D genes are given only for firm matches. The size of a clone is reported for some rows only, either as once, few or many, or as a class for expanded clones.

J gene: TRBJ1-6
V gene: TRBV4-2
CDR3 length: 17
clone size: once
D gene: TRBD1
CDR3 DNA: TGTGCCAGCAGCCAAGATGAGAGGGGGCTGGGTAATTCACCCCTCCACTTT
CDR3 protein: CASSQDERGLGNSPLHF

J gene: TRBJ2-7
V gene: TRBV19
CDR3 length: 15
clone size: .
D gene: TRBD1
CDR3 DNA: TGTGCCAGTAGTACCGGGACAGGGATCCATCACGAGCAGTACTTC
CDR3 protein: CASSTGTGIHHEQYF

J gene: TRBJ2-7
V gene: TRBV18
CDR3 length: 14
clone size: .
D gene: .
CDR3 DNA: TGTGCCAGCTCACCATCCTCCCTCGGTTACGAGCAGTACTTC
CDR3 protein: CASSPSSLGYEQYF

J gene: TRBJ1-4
V gene: TRBV15
CDR3 length: 14
clone size: .
D gene: .
CDR3 DNA: TGTGCCACCAGCGCTAGTTTGACTCGGGAAAAACTGTTTTTT
CDR3 protein: CATSASLTREKLFF

J gene: TRBJ1-3
V gene: TRBV2
CDR3 length: 14
clone size: .
D gene: TRBD1
CDR3 DNA: TGTGCCAGCAGGGAGACAGGGTCTGGAAACACCATATATTTT
CDR3 protein: CASRETGSGNTIYF

J gene: TRBJ1-3
V gene: TRBV7-6
CDR3 length: 16
clone size: .
D gene: .
CDR3 DNA: TGTGCCAGCAGCTGGGGCAGGGCTTACTCTGGAAACACCATATATTTT
CDR3 protein: CASSWGRAYSGNTIYF

J gene: TRBJ1-1
V gene: TRBV7-3
CDR3 length: 14
clone size: .
D gene: .
CDR3 DNA: TGTGCCAGCAGCTTAATGGGGGGGAACACTGAAGCTTTCTTT
CDR3 protein: CASSLMGGNTEAFF

J gene: TRBJ1-4
V gene: TRBV7-9
CDR3 length: 16
clone size: .
D gene: .
CDR3 DNA: TGTGCCAGCAGCCCGCTCAGGGGTCCAACTAATGAAAAACTGTTTTTT
CDR3 protein: CASSPLRGPTNEKLFF

J gene: TRBJ1-4
V gene: TRBV5-1
CDR3 length: 15
clone size: .
D gene: .
CDR3 DNA: TGCGCCAGCAGCCCCCAGGACGCAACTAATGAAAAACTGTTTTTT
CDR3 protein: CASSPQDATNEKLFF

J gene: TRBJ1-1
V gene: TRBV4-1
CDR3 length: 15
clone size: .
D gene: TRBD1
CDR3 DNA: TGCGCCAGCAGCCGCCATGGGACAGAGAACACTGAAGCTTTCTTT
CDR3 protein: CASSRHGTENTEAFF

J gene: TRBJ1-1
V gene: TRBV18
CDR3 length: 15
clone size: .
D gene: TRBD1
CDR3 DNA: TGTGCCAGCTCACCGCGACAGGGGATGGCCACTGAAGCTTTCTTT
CDR3 protein: CASSPRQGMATEAFF

J gene: TRBJ2-7
V gene: TRBV10-2
CDR3 length: 14
clone size: .
D gene: TRBD2
CDR3 DNA: TGCGCCAGCAGAACCGATTCTAGCGGCTACGAGCAGTACTTC
CDR3 protein: CASRTDSSGYEQYF

J gene: TRBJ2-4
V gene: TRBV7-2
CDR3 length: 15
clone size: .
D gene: .
CDR3 DNA: TGTGCCAGCAGCTTCGGGGGGCTAGCCAAAAACATTCAGTACTTC
CDR3 protein: CASSFGGLAKNIQYF

J gene: TRBJ1-5
V gene: TRBV7-9
CDR3 length: 15
clone size: .
D gene: .
CDR3 DNA: TGTGCCAGCAGCTTAGGGGCAGCTTACAATCAGCCCCAGCATTTT
CDR3 protein: CASSLGAAYNQPQHF

J gene: TRBJ2-3
V gene: TRBV18
CDR3 length: 16
clone size: .
D gene: .
CDR3 DNA: TGTGCCAGCTCACCCCCCCAAGGGGGAATCACAGATACGCAGTATTTT
CDR3 protein: CASSPPQGGITDTQYF

J gene: TRBJ2-3
V gene: TRBV19
CDR3 length: 13
clone size: .
D gene: .
CDR3 DNA: TGTGCCAGTAGCTACAGGGTTACAGATACGCAGTATTTT
CDR3 protein: CASSYRVTDTQYF

J gene: TRBJ1-5
V gene: TRBV10-1
CDR3 length: 16
clone size: .
D gene: .
CDR3 DNA: TGCGCCAGCAGCCCCCCAGGCAAGTCGAGCAATCAGCCCCAGCATTTT
CDR3 protein: CASSPPGKSSNQPQHF

J gene: TRBJ2-5
V gene: TRBV18
CDR3 length: 16
clone size: once
D gene: TRBD2
CDR3 DNA: TGTGCCAGCTCACCATTTAGCAGCGGGGTGCAAGAGACCCAGTACTTC
CDR3 protein: CASSPFSSGVQETQYF

J gene: TRBJ1-5
V gene: TRBV5-6
CDR3 length: 15
clone size: .
D gene: .
CDR3 DNA: TGTGCCAGCAGCTTGCTAGGGTCGCCAAATCAGCCCCAGCATTTT
CDR3 protein: CASSLLGSPNQPQHF

J gene: TRBJ2-3
V gene: TRBV18
CDR3 length: 19
clone size: .
D gene: .
CDR3 DNA: TGTGCCAGCTCACCACAGCAGAATAGGAGGGGATCTAGCACAGATACGCAGTATTTT
CDR3 protein: CASSPQQNRRGSSTDTQYF

J gene: TRBJ1-2
V gene: TRBV10-3
CDR3 length: 12
clone size: .
D gene: TRBD1
CDR3 DNA: TGTGCCACATCATCGACAGGGGGAGGCTACACCTTC
CDR3 protein: CATSSTGGGYTF

J gene: TRBJ2-7
V gene: TRBV2
CDR3 length: 14
clone size: .
D gene: TRBD1
CDR3 DNA: TGTGCCAGCAGTCCCGGGACAGGGCCCTACGAGCAGTACTTC
CDR3 protein: CASSPGTGPYEQYF

J gene: TRBJ2-1
V gene: TRBV20-1
CDR3 length: 11
clone size: .
D gene: .
CDR3 DNA: TGCAGTGCTAGCGGGGTCGGTGAGCAGTTCTTC
CDR3 protein: CSASGVGEQFF

J gene: TRBJ2-7
V gene: TRBV6-1
CDR3 length: 12
clone size: .
D gene: TRBD1
CDR3 DNA: TGTGCCAGCAGGACAGGGGTTTACGAGCAGTACTTC
CDR3 protein: CASRTGVYEQYF

J gene: TRBJ1-6
V gene: TRBV9
CDR3 length: 14
clone size: .
D gene: .
CDR3 DNA: TGTGCCAGCAGCGAAGACAGGAATAATTCACCCCTCCACTTT
CDR3 protein: CASSEDRNNSPLHF

J gene: TRBJ2-3
V gene: TRBV11-3
CDR3 length: 15
clone size: .
D gene: TRBD1
CDR3 DNA: TGTGCCAGCAGTCGACAGGGGAAAGGATCAGATACGCAGTATTTT
CDR3 protein: CASSRQGKGSDTQYF

J gene: TRBJ1-2
V gene: TRBV18
CDR3 length: 13
clone size: .
D gene: .
CDR3 DNA: TGTGCCAGCTCACCAGACAGTAACTATGGCTACACCTTC
CDR3 protein: CASSPDSNYGYTF

J gene: TRBJ1-1
V gene: TRBV14
CDR3 length: 15
clone size: .
D gene: TRBD1
CDR3 DNA: TGTGCCAGCAGCCAAGTGGACAGGCTGAACACTGAAGCTTTCTTT
CDR3 protein: CASSQVDRLNTEAFF

J gene: TRBJ2-4
V gene: TRBV29-1
CDR3 length: 17
clone size: .
D gene: TRBD2
CDR3 DNA: TGCAGCGTTGCCCCCAGCGGGAACCCCGGTGCCAAAAACATTCAGTACTTC
CDR3 protein: CSVAPSGNPGAKNIQYF

J gene: TRBJ1-3
V gene: TRBV5-1
CDR3 length: 19
clone size: .
D gene: .
CDR3 DNA: TGCGCCAGCACCCAGGTGGGGACCGTAACCCTTCCAGGAGGAAACACCATATATTTT
CDR3 protein: CASTQVGTVTLPGGNTIYF

J gene: TRBJ2-1
V gene: TRBV11-2
CDR3 length: 17
clone size: .
D gene: .
CDR3 DNA: TGTGCCAGCAGCTTAGAAATTACTCTGCGGGCTTACAATGAGCAGTTCTTC
CDR3 protein: CASSLEITLRAYNEQFF

J gene: TRBJ1-5
V gene: TRBV19
CDR3 length: 16
clone size: .
D gene: .
CDR3 DNA: TGTGCCAGTAGTATAGGCCCCTCCAATAGCAATCAGCCCCAGCATTTT
CDR3 protein: CASSIGPSNSNQPQHF

J gene: TRBJ2-3
V gene: TRBV5-1
CDR3 length: 15
clone size: .
D gene: TRBD2
CDR3 DNA: TGCGCCAGCAGCTTTAGCGGGGGGGAGGCAGATACGCAGTATTTT
CDR3 protein: CASSFSGGEADTQYF

J gene: TRBJ2-7
V gene: TRBV7-6
CDR3 length: 14
clone size: .
D gene: .
CDR3 DNA: TGTGCCAGCAGCTTAGCCGGCCGGAGATACGAGCAGTACTTC
CDR3 protein: CASSLAGRRYEQYF

J gene: TRBJ1-4
V gene: TRBV4-2
CDR3 length: 15
clone size: .
D gene: TRBD1
CDR3 DNA: TGTGCCAGCAGCCATACCGGGACAGGGGTAGAAAAACTGTTTTTT
CDR3 protein: CASSHTGTGVEKLFF

J gene: TRBJ2-1
V gene: TRBV6-4
CDR3 length: 15
clone size: .
D gene: TRBD1
CDR3 DNA: TGTGCCAGCAGTGAACCGGACAGGGGGGGCATTGAGCAGTTCTTC
CDR3 protein: CASSEPDRGGIEQFF